What follows are 16 T cell receptor beta chains derived from one specimen sequenced in a study of blood T cell repertoires in COVID-19. Sequencing used immunoSEQ multiplex PCR; TCRdb keeps in-frame clones, though not all of them. Among about 200,000 clones, more than 80% were seen once, and the ten largest hold roughly a tenth. Sample: peripheral blood. Receptors were obtained from a woman older than 75 with acute or convalescent COVID-19.

This clone occurred a few times. CDR3 loop: CASSFFSGRYQETQYF. The CDR3, as DNA: TGTGCCAGCAGTTTTTTTAGCGGGAGGTACCAAGAGACCCAGTACTTC. The J gene is TRBJ2-5, the V gene TRBV27; 10 nucleotides match TRBD2. V trimming: 3 bases; J trimming: 0 bases; junction bases outside the gene matches: 4. There are 16 residues in the CDR3. Germline V CDR1 and CDR2: MNHEY, SMNVEV (reference sequence).

This clone has just a few counts. This chain links TRBV10-3 with TRBJ2-3, with a possible D match to TRBD2 (5 bases). This CDR3 contains 13 residues. Germline-derived CDR1 and CDR2 are ENHRY and SYGVKD. V lost 4 bases and J lost 2, with 7 bases in between. The CDR3 coding sequence is TGTGCCATCAGTGTACGGGACACAGATACGCAGTATTTT. Amino acid sequence: CAISVRDTDTQYF.

V and J are TRBV19 and TRBJ2-7; D possibly corresponds to TRBD1 (5 bases). Per the germline V gene, CDR1 is LNHDA and CDR2 is SQIVND (reference sequence). This CDR3 contains 15 residues. Trimming left V 4 bases short and J 2 bases short, with 15 bases between. The CDR3 here is CASSTTVRRAYEQYF. The CDR3 bases are TGTGCCAGTAGTACGACAGTCCGGCGAGCCTACGAGCAGTACTTC.

The chain has TRBV4-2 and TRBJ2-3, with TRBD2 as a possible D gene (6 bases). Trimming removed 0 bases at V and 6 bases at J, with 16 bases between. The CDR3 is made up of 16 amino acids. CDR1 is LGHNA, CDR2 YNFKEQ, per germline. DNA of the CDR3: TGTGCCAGCAGCCAAGAGTGGTCCCTTGGGGGGGATACGCAGTATTTT. As protein: CASSQEWSLGGDTQYF.

This chain connects TRBV27 to TRBJ1-2; a possible D gene is TRBD1 (5 bases). The CDR3 totals 15 residues. Germline V gives CDR1 MNHEY, CDR2 SMNVEV (reference sequence). Trimming took off 3 bases at V and 2 bases at J, with 13 bases between the two ends. Here the CDR3 DNA reads TGTGCCAGCAGTTTCTCGGGGGGAGGGAACTATGGCTACACCTTC. It translates to CASSFSGGGNYGYTF.

The chain employs TRBV3-1 (or the pseudogene TRBV3-2) and TRBJ2-7; 7 nucleotides align to TRBD1. The J segment lost 5 bases and the V segment lost 5 bases, leaving 6 bases of the junction unmatched. The length of the CDR3 is 13 residues. Germline CDR1 reads LGHDT; CDR2 reads YNNKEL (reference sequence). CDR3 in amino acids: CASSGTGVHEQYF. CDR3 DNA: TGTGCCAGCAGCGGAACAGGGGTCCACGAGCAGTACTTC.

The chain is built from TRBV30 and TRBJ1-1, with 8 nucleotides matching TRBD1. V shed 2 bases and J 5 bases; nucleotides not matched to a gene: 4. CDR3 length: 13 amino acids. The V gene's germline CDR1 is GTSNPN and CDR2 SVGIG (reference sequence). In DNA, the CDR3 is TGTGCCTGGAGTTTTAACAGGGGGACTGAAGCTTTCTTT. This encodes CAWSFNRGTEAFF.

This chain uses TRBV29-1 with TRBJ2-4; no definite D call. The germline V gene has CDR1 SQVTM and CDR2 ANQGSEA. This CDR3 is 12 amino acids long. V gave up 3 bases and J gave up 5 bases, with 8 bases separating them. In nucleotides, the CDR3 is TGCAGCGTTGATACAGTCCAAAACATTCAGTACTTC. This codes for CSVDTVQNIQYF.

CDR3 amino acids: CSVHHGGGTEAFF. Written as DNA, the CDR3 is TGCAGCGTCCACCATGGAGGAGGCACTGAAGCTTTCTTT. V usage is TRBV29-1 and J usage is TRBJ1-1, with unresolved D. In germline, CDR1 is SQVTM, CDR2 ANQGSEA. V lost 6 bases and J 4 bases, leaving 15 bases between the germline ends. The CDR3 consists of 13 residues.

This clone appeared a single time. The chain uses TRBV6-6 and TRBJ2-2; 8 positions match TRBD2. CDR1 and CDR2 (germline): MNHNY, SVGAGI (reference sequence). This CDR3 region has 16 residues. J gave up 3 bases and V 7 bases, and 10 bases lay outside the gene matches. The CDR3 spells CASTNGGVSDTGELFF. CDR3 in DNA: TGTGCCAGCACCAACGGGGGGGTTAGCGACACCGGGGAGCTGTTTTTT.

J is TRBJ2-3 and V is TRBV5-1; 11 positions match TRBD2. The CDR3 runs to 16 residues. V was pared by 1 base and J by 2 bases, with 3 bases of the junction left unmatched. CDR1 is SGHRS and CDR2 is YFSETQ in the germline V gene. CDR3 residues: CASSLRLAGITDTQYF. DNA of the CDR3: TGCGCCAGCAGCTTGCGACTAGCGGGAATCACAGATACGCAGTATTTT.

The V call is TRBV4-1, the J call TRBJ2-3; TRBD2 is a possible D gene (5 bases). V lost 0 bases and J lost 0, with 10 bases in between. The CDR3 covers 16 residues. Germline CDR1 MGHRA, CDR2 YSYEKL. Here the CDR3 reads CASSQDRTGSTDTQYF. The CDR3 DNA sequence: TGCGCCAGCAGCCAAGATAGAACGGGGAGCACAGATACGCAGTATTTT.

The chain uses TRBV19 and TRBJ2-3; 9 bases agree with TRBD2. Germline CDR1 is LNHDA and CDR2 is SQIVND (reference sequence). V dropped 4 bases and J dropped 2; count of bases not matched to a gene: 13. The CDR3 is 18 residues long. CDR3 bases: TGTGCCAGTAGTACAGCCGGCGGGAGGGCCTCGAACACAGATACGCAGTATTTT. This translates into CASSTAGGRASNTDTQYF.

A single count supports this clone. This chain uses TRBV11-2 with TRBJ2-1; 10 bases align to TRBD2. This CDR3 has 16 residues. CDR1 is SGHAT, CDR2 FQNNGV, per germline. V was pared by 1 base and J by 6 bases, with 6 bases of the junction left unmatched. CDR3 protein: CASSLVLAGARNEQFF. The CDR3 DNA is TGTGCCAGCAGCTTAGTCCTAGCGGGAGCTCGCAATGAGCAGTTCTTC.

About this clone: Other DNA sequences within the sample encode an identical CDR3. CDR3 in DNA: TGTGCCAGCAGCTTGACTAGCGGTCCCTACAATGAGCAGTTCTTC. Amino acids: CASSLTSGPYNEQFF. V usage is TRBV7-2 and J usage is TRBJ2-1, with 9 bases identical to TRBD2. This CDR3 has 15 residues. The trim removed 3 bases at V and 2 bases at J, leaving 2 bases unmatched. From germline, CDR1 is SGHTA and CDR2 FQGNSA. The complete variable domain, with remaining parts taken from reference TRBV7-2 and TRBJ2-1, reads GAGVSQSPSNKVTEKGKDVELRCDPISGHTALYWYRQSLGQGLEFLIYFQGNSAPDKSGLPSDRFSAERTGGSVSTLTIQRTQQEDSAVYLCASSLTSGPYNEQFFGPGTRLTVL.

CDR3 DNA: TGTGCCTGGAGTGGGAGGGCCCAGTACTTC. Translation: CAWSGRAQYF. V and J are TRBV30 and TRBJ2-5, with a weak D call TRBD2 (6 bases). V was cut by 1 base and J by 9 bases, with 6 bases left in between. CDR3 size: 10 residues. The germline CDR1 and CDR2 sequences are GTSNPN and SVGIG (reference sequence).